The rows below give T cell receptor beta chains drawn from one sample of a study of beta chain features in type 1 diabetes. Generated by immunoSEQ multiplex PCR, the TCRdb table keeps only in-frame clones and is missing some. Among around 300,000 clones listed, roughly 15% were seen once. The specimen sequenced was naive CD4+ T cells from blood. The receptors shown here come from a man between 18 and 29 years old with type 1 diabetes. Each CDR3 is given with its conserved first and last residue. The D gene is left open where the match is weak. Clone size is shown for a subset of rows, as once, few, many or a class of expanded clone.

d_call: -
clone_size: -
cdr3_length: 15
j_call: TRBJ1-6
v_call: TRBV5-1
cdr3_nt: TGCGCCAGCAGCGGTCCGGGGGGCGAAAATTCACCCCTCCACTTT
cdr3_aa: CASSGPGGENSPLHF

d_call: -
clone_size: -
cdr3_length: 15
j_call: TRBJ1-5
v_call: TRBV18
cdr3_nt: TGTGCCAGCTCACCCGGGACATCGGGTGATCAGCCCCAGCATTTT
cdr3_aa: CASSPGTSGDQPQHF

d_call: -
clone_size: -
cdr3_length: 14
j_call: TRBJ1-1
v_call: TRBV4-3
cdr3_nt: TGCGCCAGCAGCCAAGACTGGGGCAGCAGAGGAGCTTTCTTT
cdr3_aa: CASSQDWGSRGAFF

d_call: TRBD1
clone_size: -
cdr3_length: 16
j_call: TRBJ2-3
v_call: TRBV18
cdr3_nt: TGTGCCAGCTCACCAGCAGGGGGCGTTTATGCAGATACGCAGTATTTT
cdr3_aa: CASSPAGGVYADTQYF

d_call: TRBD2
clone_size: -
cdr3_length: 13
j_call: TRBJ2-5
v_call: TRBV29-1
cdr3_nt: TGCAGCTATACGGGGGGTTCCCAAGAGACCCAGTACTTC
cdr3_aa: CSYTGGSQETQYF

d_call: -
clone_size: -
cdr3_length: 16
j_call: TRBJ1-6
v_call: TRBV7-2
cdr3_nt: TGTGCCAGCAGCCTACAGGGTCCGGGGACCAATTCACCCCTCCACTTT
cdr3_aa: CASSLQGPGTNSPLHF

d_call: -
clone_size: few
cdr3_length: 17
j_call: TRBJ1-2
v_call: TRBV7-2
cdr3_nt: TGTGCCAGCAGCTTTCAATGGACAGTTCAAGCTAACTATGGCTACACCTTC
cdr3_aa: CASSFQWTVQANYGYTF

d_call: -
clone_size: few
cdr3_length: 13
j_call: TRBJ2-7
v_call: TRBV11-2
cdr3_nt: TGTGCCAGCAGCTTCCGTGGCCCTGGCGAGCAGTACTTC
cdr3_aa: CASSFRGPGEQYF

d_call: -
clone_size: few
cdr3_length: 12
j_call: TRBJ2-1
v_call: TRBV29-1
cdr3_nt: TGCAGCGTTGACTTCCCGCGCAATGAGCAGTTCTTC
cdr3_aa: CSVDFPRNEQFF

d_call: -
clone_size: -
cdr3_length: 12
j_call: TRBJ2-1
v_call: TRBV15
cdr3_nt: TGTGCCACCAGCACTTCCTACAATGAGCAGTTCTTC
cdr3_aa: CATSTSYNEQFF

d_call: -
clone_size: -
cdr3_length: 15
j_call: TRBJ1-2
v_call: TRBV5-1
cdr3_nt: TGCGCCAGCAGCTTGGAGTTCGGGGGATCGGGTGGCTACACCTTC
cdr3_aa: CASSLEFGGSGGYTF